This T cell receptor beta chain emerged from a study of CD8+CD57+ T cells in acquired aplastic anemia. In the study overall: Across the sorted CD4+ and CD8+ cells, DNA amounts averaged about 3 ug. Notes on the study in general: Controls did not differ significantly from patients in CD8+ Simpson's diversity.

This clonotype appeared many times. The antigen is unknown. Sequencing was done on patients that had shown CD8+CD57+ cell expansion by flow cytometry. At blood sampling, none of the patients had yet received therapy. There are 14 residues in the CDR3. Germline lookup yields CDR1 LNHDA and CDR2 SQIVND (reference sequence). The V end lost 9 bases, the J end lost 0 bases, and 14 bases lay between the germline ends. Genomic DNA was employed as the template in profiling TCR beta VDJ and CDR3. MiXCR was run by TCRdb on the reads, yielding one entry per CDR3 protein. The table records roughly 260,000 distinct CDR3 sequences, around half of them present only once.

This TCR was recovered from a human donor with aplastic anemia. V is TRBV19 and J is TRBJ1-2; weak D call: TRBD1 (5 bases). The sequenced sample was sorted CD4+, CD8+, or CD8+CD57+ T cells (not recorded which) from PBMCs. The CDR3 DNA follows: TGTGCCAGCTCACCCGGGGGAGCTAACTATGGCTACACCTTC. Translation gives CASSPGGANYGYTF.